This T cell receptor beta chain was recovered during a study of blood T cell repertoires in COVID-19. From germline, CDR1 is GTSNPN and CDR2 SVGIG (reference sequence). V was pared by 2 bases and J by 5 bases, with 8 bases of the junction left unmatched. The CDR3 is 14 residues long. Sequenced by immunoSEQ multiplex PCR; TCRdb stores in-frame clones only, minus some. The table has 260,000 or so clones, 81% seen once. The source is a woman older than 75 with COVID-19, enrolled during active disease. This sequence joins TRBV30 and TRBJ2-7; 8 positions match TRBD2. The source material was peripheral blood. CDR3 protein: CAWSWRTSPHEQYF. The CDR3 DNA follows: TGTGCCTGGAGTTGGAGGACTAGCCCCCACGAGCAGTACTTC.